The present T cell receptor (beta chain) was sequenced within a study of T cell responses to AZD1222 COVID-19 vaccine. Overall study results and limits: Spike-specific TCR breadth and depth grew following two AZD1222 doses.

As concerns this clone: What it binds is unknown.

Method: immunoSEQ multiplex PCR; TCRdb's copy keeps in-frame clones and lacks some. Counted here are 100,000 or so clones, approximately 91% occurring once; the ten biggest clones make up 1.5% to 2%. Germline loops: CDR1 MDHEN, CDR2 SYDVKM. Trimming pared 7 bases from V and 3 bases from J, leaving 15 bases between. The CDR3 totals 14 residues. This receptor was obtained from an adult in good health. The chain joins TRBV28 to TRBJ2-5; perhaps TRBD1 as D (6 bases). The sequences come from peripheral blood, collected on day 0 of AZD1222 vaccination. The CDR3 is CASTEPGQKETQYF. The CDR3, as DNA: TGTGCCAGCACCGAACCCGGACAGAAAGAGACCCAGTACTTC.